Below, 2 T cell receptor beta chains from the same sample are listed, as sequenced in a study of blood T cell repertoires in COVID-19. Repertoires were generated with immunoSEQ multiplex PCR, while TCRdb's copy carries only in-frame clones and drops some. The sample consists of 190,000 or so clones, 78% of them appearing once. Sequencing was done on a sample of peripheral blood. All receptors derive from a woman older than 75 with active or convalescent COVID-19.

This clone was found once. V is TRBV19 and J is TRBJ1-2; tentatively, D is TRBD1 (5 bases). The V and J ends lost 9 bases and 8 bases respectively, with 25 bases between them. The CDR3 spans 15 residues. From germline, CDR1 is LNHDA and CDR2 SQIVND (reference sequence). CDR3 DNA sequence: TGTGCCAGACCGGGGGAAATCGCTCTCCGGGGGGGCTACACCTTC. Amino acids: CARPGEIALRGGYTF.

This clone was seen ten or more times. The rearrangement joins TRBV5-1 to TRBJ2-7; D call uncertain. The CDR3 spans 15 residues. The V and J ends lost 2 bases and 0 bases respectively, with 12 bases between them. Germline CDR1 SGHRS, CDR2 YFSETQ. The CDR3 loop is CASSLYSVSSYEQYF. The CDR3 DNA is TGCGCCAGCAGCTTATATTCTGTTTCCTCCTACGAGCAGTACTTC.